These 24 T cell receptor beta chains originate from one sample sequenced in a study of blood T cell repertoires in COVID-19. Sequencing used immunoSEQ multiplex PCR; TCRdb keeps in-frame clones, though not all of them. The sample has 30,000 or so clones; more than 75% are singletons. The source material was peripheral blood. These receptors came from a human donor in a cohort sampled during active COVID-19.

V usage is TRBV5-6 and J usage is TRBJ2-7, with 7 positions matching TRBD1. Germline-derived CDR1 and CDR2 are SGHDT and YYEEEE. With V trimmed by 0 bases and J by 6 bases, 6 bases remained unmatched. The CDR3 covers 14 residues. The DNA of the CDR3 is TGTGCCAGCAGCTTGGGACAGGGTTTACGCGAGCAGTACTTC. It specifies CASSLGQGLREQYF.

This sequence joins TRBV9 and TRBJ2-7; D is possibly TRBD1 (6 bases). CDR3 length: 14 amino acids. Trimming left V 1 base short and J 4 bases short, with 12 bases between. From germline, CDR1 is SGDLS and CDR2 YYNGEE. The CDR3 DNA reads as TGTGCCAGCAGCGTAAGAGGGGGTGGATACGAGCAGTACTTC. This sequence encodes CASSVRGGGYEQYF.

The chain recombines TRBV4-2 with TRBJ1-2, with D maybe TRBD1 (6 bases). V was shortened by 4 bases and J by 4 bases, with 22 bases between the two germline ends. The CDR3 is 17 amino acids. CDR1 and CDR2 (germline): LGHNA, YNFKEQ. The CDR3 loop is CASSPEGGGPRTYGYTF. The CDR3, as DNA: TGTGCCAGCAGCCCGGAGGGGGGGGGCCCCCGGACCTATGGCTACACCTTC.

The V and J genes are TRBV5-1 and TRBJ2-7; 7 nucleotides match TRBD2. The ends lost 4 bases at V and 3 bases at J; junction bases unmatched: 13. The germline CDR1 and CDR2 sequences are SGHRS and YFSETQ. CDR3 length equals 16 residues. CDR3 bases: TGCGCCAGCAGCCTCCGGGAGGCAGGGAAGTACTACGAGCAGTACTTC. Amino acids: CASSLREAGKYYEQYF. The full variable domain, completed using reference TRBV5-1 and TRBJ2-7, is KAGVTQTPRYLIKTRGQQVTLSCSPISGHRSVSWYQQTPGQGLQFLFEYFSETQRNKGNFPGRFSGRQFSNSRSEMNVSTLELGDSALYLCASSLREAGKYYEQYFGPGTRLTVT.

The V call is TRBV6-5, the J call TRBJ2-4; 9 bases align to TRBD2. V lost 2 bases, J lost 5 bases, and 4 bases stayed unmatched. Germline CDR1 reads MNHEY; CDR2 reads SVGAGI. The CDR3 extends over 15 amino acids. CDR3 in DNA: TGTGCCAGCAGTTACGTGTTAGCGGGAGAAAACATTCAGTACTTC. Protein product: CASSYVLAGENIQYF.

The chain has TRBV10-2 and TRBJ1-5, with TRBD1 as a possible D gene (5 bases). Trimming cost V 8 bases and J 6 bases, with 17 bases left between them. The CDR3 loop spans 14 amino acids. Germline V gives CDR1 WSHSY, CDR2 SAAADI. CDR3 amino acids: CASGAGEYGQPQHF. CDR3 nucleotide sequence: TGCGCCAGCGGGGCGGGGGAGTACGGTCAGCCCCAGCATTTT.

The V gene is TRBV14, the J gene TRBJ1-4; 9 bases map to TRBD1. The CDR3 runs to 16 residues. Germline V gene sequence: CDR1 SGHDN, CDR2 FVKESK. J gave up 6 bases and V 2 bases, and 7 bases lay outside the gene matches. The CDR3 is CASSQPGTGKDEKLFF. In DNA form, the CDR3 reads TGTGCCAGCAGCCAACCCGGGACAGGGAAAGATGAAAAACTGTTTTTT.

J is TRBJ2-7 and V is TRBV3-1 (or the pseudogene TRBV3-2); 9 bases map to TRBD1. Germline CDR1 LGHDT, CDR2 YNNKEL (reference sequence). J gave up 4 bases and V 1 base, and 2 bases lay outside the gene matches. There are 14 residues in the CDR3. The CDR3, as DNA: TGTGCCAGCAGCCAAGGGACAGGGGATTACGAGCAGTACTTC. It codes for CASSQGTGDYEQYF.

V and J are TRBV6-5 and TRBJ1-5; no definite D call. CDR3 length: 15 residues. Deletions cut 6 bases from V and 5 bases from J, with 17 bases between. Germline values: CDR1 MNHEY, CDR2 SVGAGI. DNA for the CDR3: TGTGCCAGCAGACAAATCTCGGAAGAGGATCAGCCCCAGCATTTT. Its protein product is CASRQISEEDQPQHF.

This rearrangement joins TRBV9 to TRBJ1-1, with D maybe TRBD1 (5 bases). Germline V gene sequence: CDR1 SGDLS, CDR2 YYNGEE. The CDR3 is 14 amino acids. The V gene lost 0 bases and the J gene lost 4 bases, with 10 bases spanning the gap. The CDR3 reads CASSVGGVGTEAFF. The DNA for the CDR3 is TGTGCCAGCAGCGTAGGGGGGGTGGGCACTGAAGCTTTCTTT.

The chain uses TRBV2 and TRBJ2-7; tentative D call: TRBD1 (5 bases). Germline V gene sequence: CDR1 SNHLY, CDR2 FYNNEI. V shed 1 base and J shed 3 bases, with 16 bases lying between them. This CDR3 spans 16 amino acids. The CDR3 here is CASSEGMGQVSYEQYF. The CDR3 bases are TGTGCCAGCAGTGAAGGTATGGGGCAAGTTAGCTACGAGCAGTACTTC.

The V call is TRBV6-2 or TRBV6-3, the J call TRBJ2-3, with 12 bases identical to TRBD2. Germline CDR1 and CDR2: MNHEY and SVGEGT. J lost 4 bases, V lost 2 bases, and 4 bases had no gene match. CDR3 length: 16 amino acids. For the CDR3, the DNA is TGTGCCAGCAGTTACCCTAGCGGGGGGGCGGCAGATACGCAGTATTTT. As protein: CASSYPSGGAADTQYF.

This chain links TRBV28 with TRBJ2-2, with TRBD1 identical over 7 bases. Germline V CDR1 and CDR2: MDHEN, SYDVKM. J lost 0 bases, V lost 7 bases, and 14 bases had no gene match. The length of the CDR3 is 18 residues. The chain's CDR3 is CASTSLDRSLANTGELFF. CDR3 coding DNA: TGTGCCAGCACTTCTCTGGACAGGTCCCTCGCGAACACCGGGGAGCTGTTTTTT. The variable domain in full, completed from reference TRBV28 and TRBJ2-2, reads DVKVTQSSRYLVKRTGEKVFLECVQDMDHENMFWYRQDPGLGLRLIYFSYDVKMKEKGDIPEGYSVSREKKERFSLILESASTNQTSMYLCASTSLDRSLANTGELFFGEGSRLTVL.

In DNA form, the CDR3 reads TGTGCCAGCAGCTCTCCTAGGGACTTGAAGGTTGGCTACACCTTC. Translating gives CASSSPRDLKVGYTF. The chain uses TRBV7-9 and TRBJ1-2; D might be TRBD1 (5 bases). This CDR3 spans 15 amino acids. V was clipped by 4 bases and J by 7 bases, with 19 bases between them. Germline V CDR1 and CDR2: SEHNR, FQNEAQ (reference sequence).

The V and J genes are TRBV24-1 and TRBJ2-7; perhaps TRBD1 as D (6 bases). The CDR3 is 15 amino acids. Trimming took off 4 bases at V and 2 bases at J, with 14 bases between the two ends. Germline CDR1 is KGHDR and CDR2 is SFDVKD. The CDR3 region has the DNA TGTGCCACCAGTGACCCCCGTGGACAGCCCTACGAGCAGTACTTC. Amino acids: CATSDPRGQPYEQYF.

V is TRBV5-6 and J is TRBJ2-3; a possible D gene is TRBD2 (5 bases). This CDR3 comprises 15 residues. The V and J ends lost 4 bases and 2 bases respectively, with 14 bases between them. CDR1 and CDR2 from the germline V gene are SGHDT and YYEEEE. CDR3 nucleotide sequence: TGTGCCAGCAGCCCGAGGACGGGAATCACAGATACGCAGTATTTT. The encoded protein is CASSPRTGITDTQYF. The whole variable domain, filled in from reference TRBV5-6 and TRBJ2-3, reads DAGVTQSPTHLIKTRGQQVTLRCSPKSGHDTVSWYQQALGQGPQFIFQYYEEEERQRGNFPDRFSGHQFPNYSSELNVNALLLGDSALYLCASSPRTGITDTQYFGPGTRLTVL.

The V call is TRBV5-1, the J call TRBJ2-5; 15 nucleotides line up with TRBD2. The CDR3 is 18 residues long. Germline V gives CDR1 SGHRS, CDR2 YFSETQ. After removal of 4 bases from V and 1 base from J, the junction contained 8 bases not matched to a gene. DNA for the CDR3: TGCGCCAGCAGCCCGCCGGGACTAGCGGGGGGTCTCCAAGAGACCCAGTACTTC. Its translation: CASSPPGLAGGLQETQYF.

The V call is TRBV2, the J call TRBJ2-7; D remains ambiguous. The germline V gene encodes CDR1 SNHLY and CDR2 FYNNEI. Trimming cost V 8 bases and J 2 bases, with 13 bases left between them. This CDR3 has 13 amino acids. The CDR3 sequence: CASGPYSPYEQYF. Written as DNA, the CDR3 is TGTGCCAGCGGGCCATACAGTCCCTACGAGCAGTACTTC.

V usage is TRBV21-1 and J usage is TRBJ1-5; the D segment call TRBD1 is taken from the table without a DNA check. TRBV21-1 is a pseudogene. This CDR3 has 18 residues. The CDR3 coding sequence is TGTGCCAGCAGCAAAGCCCCCGGGACAGGGGGCGGCAATCAGCCCCAGCATTTT. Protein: CASSKAPGTGGGNQPQHF.

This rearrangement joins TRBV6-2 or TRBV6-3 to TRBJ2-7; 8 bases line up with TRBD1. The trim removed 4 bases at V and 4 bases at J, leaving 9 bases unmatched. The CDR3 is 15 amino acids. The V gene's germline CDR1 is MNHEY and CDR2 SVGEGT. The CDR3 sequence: CASSSTGQGTYEQYF. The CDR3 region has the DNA TGTGCCAGCAGTTCCACCGGACAGGGAACATACGAGCAGTACTTC.

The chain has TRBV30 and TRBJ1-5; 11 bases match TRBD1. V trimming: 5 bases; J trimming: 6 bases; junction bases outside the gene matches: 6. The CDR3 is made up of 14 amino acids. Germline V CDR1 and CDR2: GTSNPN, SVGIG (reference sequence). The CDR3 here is CAWSGTGGVQPQHF. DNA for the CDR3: TGTGCCTGGTCCGGGACAGGGGGTGTTCAGCCCCAGCATTTT.

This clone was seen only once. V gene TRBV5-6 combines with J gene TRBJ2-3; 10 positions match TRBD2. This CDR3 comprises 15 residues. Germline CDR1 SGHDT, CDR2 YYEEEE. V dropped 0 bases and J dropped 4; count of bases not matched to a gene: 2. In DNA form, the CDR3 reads TGTGCCAGCAGCTTGGCCAGCGGGGGGGCAGATACGCAGTATTTT. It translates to CASSLASGGADTQYF. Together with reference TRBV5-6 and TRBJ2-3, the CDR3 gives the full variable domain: DAGVTQSPTHLIKTRGQQVTLRCSPKSGHDTVSWYQQALGQGPQFIFQYYEEEERQRGNFPDRFSGHQFPNYSSELNVNALLLGDSALYLCASSLASGGADTQYFGPGTRLTVL.

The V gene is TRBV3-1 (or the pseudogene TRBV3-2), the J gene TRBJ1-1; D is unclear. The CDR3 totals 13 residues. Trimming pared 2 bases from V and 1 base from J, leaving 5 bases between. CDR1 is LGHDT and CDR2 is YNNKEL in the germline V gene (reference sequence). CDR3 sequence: CASSQTENTEAFF. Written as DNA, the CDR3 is TGTGCCAGCAGCCAAACAGAGAACACTGAAGCTTTCTTT.

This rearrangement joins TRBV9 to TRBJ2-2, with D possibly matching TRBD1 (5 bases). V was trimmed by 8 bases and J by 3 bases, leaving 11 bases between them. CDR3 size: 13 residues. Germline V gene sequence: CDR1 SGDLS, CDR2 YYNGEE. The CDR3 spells CASRGGYTGELFF. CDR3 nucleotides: TGTGCCAGTAGGGGCGGATACACCGGGGAGCTGTTTTTT.